Listed below are T cell receptor beta chains from one sample, sequenced in a study of T cell changes during pregnancy in multiple sclerosis. Assay: immunoSEQ multiplex PCR; the TCRdb copy retains only in-frame clones and omits some. The profile shows tens of thousands of clones, roughly 92% of them singletons. This sample comprised peripheral blood, obtained in the second trimester of pregnancy. Receptors were obtained from a female donor with multiple sclerosis, enrolled in a pregnancy study. Both conserved end residues are part of each CDR3. D genes are given only for firm matches. The size entry is marked missing in some rows and otherwise reads once, few, many or a size class.

size,D,V,J,DNA,CDR3
.,TRBD2,TRBV7-2,TRBJ2-3,TGTGCCAGCAGCTTAGGTGGGCTAGCGGCAACAGATACGCAGTATTTT,CASSLGGLAATDTQYF
once,TRBD1,TRBV7-2,TRBJ1-6,TGTGCCAGCAGCTTATTCGAACATCGCACCCGGGACAGAAATTCACCCCTCCACTTT,CASSLFEHRTRDRNSPLHF
.,.,TRBV7-6,TRBJ2-3,TGTGCCAGCAGCTTAATTGATGTGGAGCTCGCAGATACGCAGTATTTT,CASSLIDVELADTQYF
.,TRBD1,TRBV15,TRBJ1-2,TGTGCCACCAGTATGACAGGGGGGAAGGTCGGTGGCTACACCTTC,CATSMTGGKVGGYTF
.,TRBD1,TRBV9,TRBJ1-4,TGTGCCAGCAGCCCACAGGGGGCTAATGAAAAACTGTTTTTT,CASSPQGANEKLFF
.,.,TRBV18,TRBJ1-1,TGTGCCAGCTCACCCGGGAGGTCGGGTGAAGCTTTCTTT,CASSPGRSGEAFF
.,TRBD2,TRBV4-3,TRBJ2-1,TGCGCCAGCAGCCAAGAGCCCGCGGGGGGGCGGGGTAATGAGCAGTTCTTC,CASSQEPAGGRGNEQFF
.,.,TRBV30,TRBJ2-7,TGTGCCTGGAGTGTACACGGGATCGCCTACGAGCAGTACTTC,CAWSVHGIAYEQYF
.,.,TRBV7-9,TRBJ1-4,TGTGCCAGCAGCTTATCTGCCGGAGGGGAAAAACTGTTTTTT,CASSLSAGGEKLFF
few,.,TRBV9,TRBJ1-5,TGTGCCAGCAGCCCCCGCGCGGGGAGCAATCAGCCCCAGCATTTT,CASSPRAGSNQPQHF
.,TRBD1,TRBV27,TRBJ1-6,TGTGCCAGCAGTCCAGGGGGCTATAATTCACCCCTCCACTTT,CASSPGGYNSPLHF
.,.,TRBV7-9,TRBJ1-1,TGTGCCAGCAGACCCGGGACAAGGAACACTGAAGCTTTCTTT,CASRPGTRNTEAFF
.,.,TRBV21-1,TRBJ2-1,TGTGCCAGCAGCAACACTAGCGGGAGTATTCATCGGATCCCAGAAGACAATGAGCAGTTCTTC,CASSNTSGSIHRIPEDNEQFF
.,.,TRBV19,TRBJ1-2,TGTGCCAGTGCAGGGGCCTATTCTAACTATGGCTACACCTTC,CASAGAYSNYGYTF
.,.,TRBV19,TRBJ2-3,TGTGCCAGTAGTGCCCTGGGCTATCCGGAAGATACGCAGTATTTT,CASSALGYPEDTQYF
.,TRBD2,TRBV29-1,TRBJ2-1,TGCAGCGTTCTCGGACTAGGGGTTTTTGATGAGCAGTTCTTC,CSVLGLGVFDEQFF
.,TRBD2,TRBV29-1,TRBJ2-3,TGCAGCGTTGAAGACAGGCTAGCGGTTAGCACAGATACGCAGTATTTT,CSVEDRLAVSTDTQYF
.,TRBD1,TRBV5-1,TRBJ1-3,TGCGCCAGCAGCTACACCTTGACAGGGTCTGGAAACACCATATATTTT,CASSYTLTGSGNTIYF
.,.,TRBV9,TRBJ2-7,TGTGCCAGCAGCGTAGCCGGGACTGCCTCCTACGAGCAGTACTTC,CASSVAGTASYEQYF
.,.,TRBV11-3,TRBJ1-1,TGTGCCAGCAGCTTAGGACCAGGCAGTCCCAGGAACACTGAAGCTTTCTTT,CASSLGPGSPRNTEAFF
.,.,TRBV11-1,TRBJ2-7,TGTGCCAGCAGCTCTGGTAGAGTCGAGCAGTACTTC,CASSSGRVEQYF
.,.,TRBV27,TRBJ1-2,TGTGCCAGCTACGATGCGGGGGATGGCTACACCTTC,CASYDAGDGYTF
.,TRBD1,TRBV2,TRBJ1-6,TGTGCCAGCAATCGAGAGGGACAGGGTTTCTACTTT,CASNREGQGFYF
once,TRBD1,TRBV5-1,TRBJ2-1,TGCGCCAGCCGGGACAGGGCTATTTACAATGAGCAGTTCTTC,CASRDRAIYNEQFF
.,.,TRBV12-5,TRBJ2-3,TGTGCTAGTGGTTTGTCTCTAGAGGCAGATACGCAGTATTTT,CASGLSLEADTQYF
.,.,TRBV7-9,TRBJ2-1,TGTGCCAGCAGCTTTATGGCGGATTACAATGAGCAGTTCTTC,CASSFMADYNEQFF
.,TRBD2,TRBV7-2,TRBJ2-7,TGTGCCAGCAGCTTAGAGGTGAGCGGGAGTGTCGGCTACGAGCAGTACTTC,CASSLEVSGSVGYEQYF
few,TRBD1,TRBV18,TRBJ2-7,TGTGCCAGCTCTCAACAGGGGGGAGGCTACGAGCAGTACTTC,CASSQQGGGYEQYF
.,TRBD2,TRBV23-1,TRBJ2-5,TGCGCCAGCAGTCTCACCGGGACTAGCTTATACCAAGAGACCCAGTACTTC,CASSLTGTSLYQETQYF
.,TRBD2,TRBV5-4,TRBJ2-2,TGTGCCAGCAGCTTGGGGGGAAGCGGGAGGGCCGGTGGCGGGGAGCTGTTTTTT,CASSLGGSGRAGGGELFF
.,.,TRBV5-4,TRBJ2-7,TGTGCCAGCAGCTTGGACAGGGCATCCTACGAGCAGTACTTC,CASSLDRASYEQYF
once,TRBD1,TRBV27,TRBJ2-1,TGTGCCAGCTCGGCCGGGACAGGGGTCAATGAGCAGTTCTTC,CASSAGTGVNEQFF
.,TRBD1,TRBV19,TRBJ1-2,TGTGCCAGTAGTATAGGGGACAGGGGGACCTATGGCTACACCTTC,CASSIGDRGTYGYTF
.,.,TRBV10-3,TRBJ2-7,TGTGCCATCAGCCAACAAACCTACGAGCAGTACTTC,CAISQQTYEQYF
.,TRBD1,TRBV7-2,TRBJ1-2,TGTGCCAGCAGCTTAGGACAAACGGACAGGGACGGCTACACCTTC,CASSLGQTDRDGYTF
.,TRBD1,TRBV7-3,TRBJ2-5,TGTGCCAGCAGCTTTGACAGGGGAGAGACCCAGTACTTC,CASSFDRGETQYF
.,TRBD1,TRBV11-3,TRBJ1-2,TGTGCCAGCACCCCCGGGACAGGGAGTAACTATGGCTACACCTTC,CASTPGTGSNYGYTF
.,.,TRBV28,TRBJ1-3,TGTGCCAGCAGTACCCAGATTCTCAGCTCTGGAAACACCATATATTTT,CASSTQILSSGNTIYF
.,.,TRBV15,TRBJ1-1,TGTGCCACCAGCAGAGTAACGGGGGGCACTGAAGCTTTCTTT,CATSRVTGGTEAFF
.,.,TRBV30,TRBJ1-5,TGTGCCTGGAGTGGACAGAACAATCAGCCCCAGCATTTT,CAWSGQNNQPQHF
.,.,TRBV15,TRBJ2-2,TGTGCCACCAGCAGAACAAACGGGGAGCTGTTTTTT,CATSRTNGELFF
.,.,TRBV7-9,TRBJ2-4,TGTGCCAGCAGCTTAGCTTTGTCAGGGCTAGCCAAAAACATTCAGTACTTC,CASSLALSGLAKNIQYF
.,TRBD2,TRBV7-8,TRBJ2-1,TGTGCCAGCAGCCCCCCTGGGCTAGCGGGGGGTAATGAGCAGTTCTTC,CASSPPGLAGGNEQFF
.,.,TRBV9,TRBJ2-1,TGTGCCAGCAGCGTAGATGGGGGGGCATGGTACAATGAGCAGTTCTTC,CASSVDGGAWYNEQFF
.,.,TRBV6-6,TRBJ2-2,TGTGCCAGCAGATTAACAGGGAACACCGGGGAGCTGTTTTTT,CASRLTGNTGELFF
.,.,TRBV2,TRBJ2-3,TGTGCCAGCAGTCCCGACAGCACCGCCAGCACAGATACGCAGTATTTT,CASSPDSTASTDTQYF
.,.,TRBV2,TRBJ1-5,TGTGCCAGCAGTGCAGGGTCCGGCAATCAGCCCCAGCATTTT,CASSAGSGNQPQHF
once,.,TRBV9,TRBJ1-5,TGTGCCAGCAGCGTAGGGGAGGGGCGCAATCAGCCCCAGCATTTT,CASSVGEGRNQPQHF
.,.,TRBV7-6,TRBJ1-4,TGTGCCAGCAGCTTACAGGCAACTAATGAAAAACTGTTTTTT,CASSLQATNEKLFF
.,TRBD1,TRBV29-1,TRBJ1-1,TGCAGCGTTCCAGGGGGCTCCCAGACTGAAGCTTTCTTT,CSVPGGSQTEAFF
once,TRBD2,TRBV9,TRBJ2-3,TGTGCCAGCGACAGAGCGGGAGCCCCAGATACGCAGTATTTT,CASDRAGAPDTQYF
once,TRBD1,TRBV10-3,TRBJ1-6,TGTGTCATCAGCCCCACAGGGGGCGGGAATTCACCCCTCCACTTT,CVISPTGGGNSPLHF
.,.,TRBV18,TRBJ1-1,TGTGCCAGCTCACGTACAGGGTTGGACACTGAAGCTTTCTTT,CASSRTGLDTEAFF
.,.,TRBV19,TRBJ1-1,TGTGCCAGTAATTACCGACAGACGGTCACTGAAGCTTTCTTT,CASNYRQTVTEAFF